These 29 T cell receptor beta chains share one sample of origin, sequenced in a study of T cell responses to AZD1222 COVID-19 vaccine. Only in-frame clones appear in the TCRdb table, and some are missing; sequencing was by immunoSEQ multiplex PCR. Of approximately 52,000 clones listed, roughly 89% were seen once; the top ten hold roughly 2.5%. The sample consisted of peripheral blood, taken 28 days after the second AZD1222 dose. The receptors originated from an adult who received the AZD1222 COVID-19 vaccine.

The V and J genes are TRBV7-2 and TRBJ1-2; D not certain. The CDR3 is made up of 12 amino acids. Per germline, CDR1 SGHTA and CDR2 FQGNSA. Trimming removed 5 bases at V and 7 bases at J, with 11 bases between. This CDR3 reads CASSTRRPGYTF. The CDR3 DNA sequence: TGTGCCAGCAGCACACGCAGGCCTGGCTACACCTTC.

V usage is TRBV6-5 and J usage is TRBJ2-3, with a weak D call TRBD1 (5 bases). The CDR3 is made up of 13 amino acids. CDR1 is MNHEY, CDR2 SVGAGI, per germline. The V end lost 8 bases, the J end lost 9 bases, and 18 bases lay between the germline ends. Here the CDR3 reads CASGRSGKGTQYF. CDR3 in DNA: TGTGCCAGCGGACGCTCAGGGAAGGGCACGCAGTATTTT.

The rearrangement joins TRBV19 to TRBJ1-5; D is unclear. The CDR3 runs 15 residues. Germline assignment: CDR1 LNHDA and CDR2 SQIVND (reference sequence). V gave up 5 bases and J gave up 0 bases, with 11 bases separating them. CDR3: CASSVRHYSNQPQHF. The CDR3 DNA reads as TGTGCCAGTAGTGTGAGACACTATAGCAATCAGCCCCAGCATTTT.

A note on this clone: Other DNA sequences in the sample encode the same CDR3. The chain carries TRBV19 and TRBJ2-3; D uncertain. Germline V CDR1 and CDR2: LNHDA, SQIVND (reference sequence). There are 11 residues in the CDR3. V was clipped by 3 bases and J by 6 bases, with 4 bases between them. The CDR3 reads CASSIGDTQYF. The CDR3 region has the DNA TGTGCCAGTAGTATCGGGGATACGCAGTATTTT.

The chain combines TRBV28 with TRBJ1-5, with TRBD1 identical over 7 bases. V dropped 8 bases and J dropped 1; count of bases not matched to a gene: 5. The CDR3 spans 14 residues. The V gene's germline CDR1 is MDHEN and CDR2 SYDVKM. CDR3 DNA: TGTGCCAGCGTACAGGGGAAGAGCAATCAGCCCCAGCATTTT. As protein: CASVQGKSNQPQHF.

This clone showed up just once. The chain combines TRBV3-1 (or the pseudogene TRBV3-2) with TRBJ2-7, with D tentatively TRBD1 (5 bases). Trimming removed 8 bases at V and 3 bases at J, with 8 bases between. This CDR3 region has 11 residues. Germline V CDR1 and CDR2: LGHDT, YNNKEL (reference sequence). CDR3 sequence reads: CASGRVYEQYF. CDR3 nucleotides: TGTGCCAGCGGCAGGGTCTACGAGCAGTACTTC.

This clone has a handful of counts. The chain carries TRBV12-3 or TRBV12-4 and TRBJ2-5, with D possibly being TRBD1 or TRBD2 (5 bases each). V was pared by 8 bases and J by 4 bases, with 14 bases between. The CDR3 spans 13 residues. The CDR3 loop is CASGPGRRETQYF. The CDR3 DNA sequence: TGTGCCAGCGGACCGGGACGTCGAGAGACCCAGTACTTC.

This clone has just one count. This chain joins TRBV7-8 and TRBJ2-7, with D perhaps TRBD1 (5 bases). CDR1 is SGHVS, CDR2 FQNEAQ, per germline. Trimming left V 1 base short and J 2 bases short, with 12 bases between. The CDR3 extends over 15 amino acids. The CDR3 region has the DNA TGTGCCAGCAGCTTAGAAGGGGCCCCGACCTACGAGCAGTACTTC. This translates into CASSLEGAPTYEQYF.

This clone was seen more than once but under ten times. The chain recombines TRBV11-3 with TRBJ2-7; possibly TRBD2 for D (5 bases). The V and J ends lost 3 bases and 9 bases respectively, with 18 bases between them. There are 14 residues in the CDR3. The germline gives CDR1 SGHNT, CDR2 YENEEA. CDR3 sequence: CASSFWRLSVGQYF. The DNA for the CDR3 is TGTGCCAGCAGCTTTTGGAGGCTATCTGTGGGGCAGTACTTC.

The chain carries TRBV6-5 and TRBJ2-7; D gene unclear. Trimming cost V 6 bases and J 3 bases, with 9 bases left between them. The germline CDR1 and CDR2 sequences are MNHEY and SVGAGI. This CDR3 has 12 residues. CDR3: CASSLTGYEQYF. The DNA of the CDR3 is TGTGCCAGCAGCTTGACGGGCTACGAGCAGTACTTC.

In its sample, this clone was seen once. J is TRBJ2-1 and V is TRBV2; 10 nucleotides agree with TRBD2. CDR1 SNHLY and CDR2 FYNNEI come from the germline V gene. V gave up 6 bases and J gave up 9 bases; unmatched junction bases: 8. CDR3 size: 14 residues. CDR3 DNA: TGTGCCAGCAGGTACGAGGCTAGCGGGAGTGAGCAGTTCTTC. It yields the protein CASRYEASGSEQFF.

V is TRBV4-2 and J is TRBJ2-3; D is perhaps TRBD1 or TRBD2 (5 bases each). In germline, CDR1 is LGHNA, CDR2 YNFKEQ. V was trimmed by 0 bases and J by 4 bases, leaving 14 bases between them. The CDR3 sequence is 16 residues long. CDR3 DNA sequence: TGTGCCAGCAGCCAAGAATTGGGGACCCAATCAGATACGCAGTATTTT. Translation: CASSQELGTQSDTQYF.

This clone was observed a handful of times. This rearrangement joins TRBV2 to TRBJ2-7, with TRBD2 as a possible D gene (6 bases). V gave up 4 bases and J gave up 4 bases, with 14 bases separating them. Germline-derived CDR1 and CDR2 are SNHLY and FYNNEI. CDR3 length: 14 amino acids. The CDR3 is CASSAEGAGYEQYF. The CDR3 coding sequence is TGTGCCAGCAGTGCGGAGGGTGCTGGGTACGAGCAGTACTTC.

This CDR3 is CASSMNRFQPQHF. CDR3 DNA sequence: TGTGCCAGTAGTATGAATAGGTTCCAGCCCCAGCATTTT. This chain joins TRBV19 and TRBJ1-5, with no clear D. V was clipped by 3 bases and J by 7 bases, with 10 bases between them. There are 13 residues in the CDR3. Germline CDR1 and CDR2: LNHDA and SQIVND (reference sequence).

V is TRBV28 and J is TRBJ2-3; 7 nucleotides match TRBD1. V lost 11 bases, J lost 2 bases, and 7 bases stayed unmatched. Germline CDR1 reads MDHEN; CDR2 reads SYDVKM. The CDR3 consists of 13 residues. CDR3 nucleotide sequence: TGTGCCGGGAGACAGGGTCCCACAGATACGCAGTATTTT. Translated: CAGRQGPTDTQYF.

This sequence joins TRBV10-1 and TRBJ2-3; TRBD2 might be the D (6 bases). Germline V gene data show CDR1 as WNHNN and CDR2 as SYGVQD (reference sequence). The CDR3 runs to 17 residues. V was pared by 7 bases and J by 0 bases, with 20 bases between. The CDR3 here is CASTIWRGTSSTDTQYF. The CDR3 bases are TGCGCCAGCACCATTTGGCGGGGAACATCTAGCACAGATACGCAGTATTTT.

This clone was observed a few times. The gene calls are TRBV6-5 and TRBJ1-2; D possibly corresponds to TRBD1 (5 bases). Germline V gene lookup returns CDR1 MNHEY and CDR2 SVGAGI. V lost 5 bases and J lost 7, with 11 bases in between. CDR3 length equals 12 residues. The DNA of the CDR3 is TGTGCCAGCAGTCTCGTCACAGGTGGCTACACCTTC. Its protein product is CASSLVTGGYTF.

The chain carries TRBV12-5 and TRBJ2-1; D may be TRBD2 (6 bases). The germline V gene encodes CDR1 LGHNT and CDR2 FRNRAP. The CDR3 has 12 amino acids. Trimming pared 3 bases from V and 10 bases from J, leaving 10 bases between. CDR3 nucleotides: TGTGCTAGTGGTTTCGGGGACTCGGAGCAGTTCTTC. Its translation is CASGFGDSEQFF.

This chain connects TRBV5-6 to TRBJ2-3; perhaps TRBD2 as D (6 bases). This CDR3 has 14 residues. Germline assignment: CDR1 SGHDT and CDR2 YYEEEE. V lost 3 bases, J lost 0 bases, and 8 bases lay in between. The CDR3 sequence is CASSSGTSTDTQYF. As DNA, the CDR3 is TGTGCCAGCAGCTCCGGGACTAGCACAGATACGCAGTATTTT.

This chain joins TRBV5-6 and TRBJ2-7; D not resolved. The CDR3 has 14 amino acids. V was shortened by 4 bases and J by 2 bases, with 13 bases between the two germline ends. The V gene's germline CDR1 is SGHDT and CDR2 YYEEEE. CDR3 sequence: CASSIGRLAYEQYF. CDR3 DNA sequence: TGTGCCAGCAGCATAGGACGGCTAGCCTACGAGCAGTACTTC.

The chain uses TRBV6-1 and TRBJ1-1; D may be TRBD1 (5 bases). The CDR3 is 18 amino acids. Germline values: CDR1 MNHNS, CDR2 SASEGT. V lost 0 bases, J lost 0 bases, and 17 bases lay in between. The CDR3: CASSEASRGWGVNTEAFF. CDR3 DNA: TGTGCCAGCAGTGAAGCGTCCCGGGGATGGGGGGTGAACACTGAAGCTTTCTTT.

J is TRBJ2-1 and V is TRBV11-2, with 9 bases matching TRBD2. This CDR3 is 17 amino acids long. Unmatched junction bases numbered 7, after V lost 1 base and J lost 3 bases. The V gene's germline CDR1 is SGHAT and CDR2 FQNNGV. CDR3 coding DNA: TGTGCCAGCAGCTTAGGAGGGACTAGCTCCGGCTACAATGAGCAGTTCTTC. Translating it yields CASSLGGTSSGYNEQFF. The whole variable domain, remainder taken from reference TRBV11-2 and TRBJ2-1, is EAGVAQSPRYKIIEKRQSVAFWCNPISGHATLYWYQQILGQGPKLLIQFQNNGVVDDSQLPKDRFSAERLKGVDSTLKIQPAKLEDSAVYLCASSLGGTSSGYNEQFFGPGTRLTVL.

The rearrangement uses TRBV11-2 and TRBJ1-1, with D possibly being TRBD1 (5 bases). V was shortened by 4 bases and J by 0 bases, with 12 bases between the two germline ends. Germline loops: CDR1 SGHAT, CDR2 FQNNGV. The CDR3 length is 15 residues. In DNA, the CDR3 is TGTGCCAGCAGCTCGAGAGGGGCTATGAACACTGAAGCTTTCTTT. Translated: CASSSRGAMNTEAFF.

This chain's CDR3 is CASSRRQGRNEQFF. In DNA, the CDR3 is TGTGCCAGCAGTCGCAGACAGGGAAGGAATGAGCAGTTCTTC. This chain connects TRBV27 to TRBJ2-1; 7 nucleotides agree with TRBD1. Losses at the gene ends were 5 bases for V and 7 bases for J; bases not matched to a gene: 8. CDR1 is MNHEY, CDR2 SMNVEV, per germline (reference sequence). The CDR3 spans 14 residues.

V gene TRBV21-1 combines with J gene TRBJ2-7. TRBV21-1 is an annotated pseudogene. The CDR3 spans 14 residues. In DNA, the CDR3 is TGTGCCAGCAGCAGGGAAACTCGGTCAACCGAGCAGTACTTC. Translated, it gives CASSRETRSTEQYF.

V is TRBV29-1 and J is TRBJ1-2; 9 bases align to TRBD1. The CDR3 has 14 residues. V shed 6 bases, J shed 0 bases, and the junction held 5 bases outside the gene matches. Germline assignment: CDR1 SQVTM and CDR2 ANQGSEA. The CDR3 spells CSVDRGAPNYGYTF. CDR3 sequence (DNA): TGCAGCGTGGACAGGGGCGCGCCTAACTATGGCTACACCTTC.

The chain couples TRBV3-1 (or the pseudogene TRBV3-2) to TRBJ2-7; D may be TRBD2 (5 bases). With 5 bases removed from V and 1 base from J, the gap between germline ends came to 15 bases. The CDR3 length is 15 residues. Germline CDR1 and CDR2: LGHDT and YNNKEL (reference sequence). The CDR3 DNA follows: TGTGCCAGCAGCAGACAAATAGCGAAGTCCTACGAGCAGTACTTC. Protein product: CASSRQIAKSYEQYF.

Note on this clone: A read error may produce the germline difference seen at one junction end. The chain is built from TRBV7-2 and TRBJ2-3; TRBD2 is a possible D gene (6 bases). This CDR3 spans 16 amino acids. Germline CDR1 and CDR2: SGHTA and FQGNSA. The chain's CDR3 is CASSLAASRGTDTQYF. DNA of the CDR3: TGTGCGAGCAGCTTAGCGGCTAGTCGCGGGACAGATACGCAGTATTTT.

The chain links TRBV27 to TRBJ2-2; possibly TRBD1 or TRBD2 for D (6 bases each). Trimming took 3 bases from V and 5 from J, leaving 13 bases between them. The CDR3 runs to 15 residues. Germline V gene lookup returns CDR1 MNHEY and CDR2 SMNVEV (reference sequence). CDR3 in amino acids: CASSFSGGFTGELFF. Written as DNA, the CDR3 is TGTGCCAGCAGTTTTTCCGGGGGCTTTACCGGGGAGCTGTTTTTT.